This T cell receptor (beta chain) derives from a study of vaccination effects on CD4 cells after COVID-19. Study-level background: Ahead of sequencing, the ViraFEST assay grew antigen-specific CD4+ T cells using viral peptide pools.

The culture ran for nine to ten days, and then CD4+ T cells were isolated. PCR showed that the person got SARS-CoV-2 infection at some point between March and December 2020. Vaccine administered to participants consisted of two doses of either BNT162b2 or mRNA-1273. A half-volume exchange with IL-2 medium occurred on days 3 and 7. Regarding the study as a whole: Infection-derived and vaccine-derived clones contracted markedly late after vaccination.

CDR1 and CDR2 (germline): SGHRS, YFSETQ. This CDR3 contains 16 residues. Trimming shortened V by 3 bases and J by 6 bases, and 22 bases separated the two germline ends. Profiling relied on immunoSEQ multiplex PCR, and the TCRdb table lists in-frame clones only, not all of them. The data contain about 50,000 clones, about 76% of them singletons. Turning to this clone: No antigen is known for it.

The receptor's source is a human donor who had a prior SARS-CoV-2 infection. The V call is TRBV5-1, the J call TRBJ2-7; the D gene could be TRBD1 or TRBD2 (8 bases each). This material consisted of CD4+ T cells from PBMCs cultured without peptide, taken after COVID-19 vaccination. The DNA for the CDR3 is TGCGCCAGCAGCTATCGGGGGGGGACAGGTTTGGGCGAGCAGTACTTC. Amino acids: CASSYRGGTGLGEQYF.